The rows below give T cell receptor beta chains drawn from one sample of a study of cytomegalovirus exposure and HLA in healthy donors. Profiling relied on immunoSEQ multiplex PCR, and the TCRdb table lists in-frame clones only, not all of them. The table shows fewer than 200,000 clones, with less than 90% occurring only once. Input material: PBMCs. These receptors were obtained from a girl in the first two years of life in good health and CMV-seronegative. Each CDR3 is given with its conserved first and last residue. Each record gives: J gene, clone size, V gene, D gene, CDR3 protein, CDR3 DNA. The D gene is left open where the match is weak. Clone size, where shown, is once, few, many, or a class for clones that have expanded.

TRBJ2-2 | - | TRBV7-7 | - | CASSLNEAGELFF | TGTGCTAGCAGCTTAAACGAGGCCGGGGAGCTGTTTTTT
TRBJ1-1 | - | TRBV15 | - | CATSRGDWKGRAFF | TGTGCCACCAGCAGAGGGGACTGGAAAGGACGGGCTTTCTTT
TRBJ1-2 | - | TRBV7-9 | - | CASSLVRDGYTF | TGTGCCAGCAGCTTAGTCAGGGATGGCTACACCTTC
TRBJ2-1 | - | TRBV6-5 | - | CASSYSRIDEQFF | TGTGCCAGCAGTTACTCTAGAATCGATGAGCAGTTCTTC
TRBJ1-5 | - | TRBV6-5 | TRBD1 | CASSYSATGIQPQHF | TGTGCCAGCAGTTACTCCGCGACAGGGATTCAGCCCCAGCATTTT
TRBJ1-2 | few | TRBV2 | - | CASSTRDTANYGYTF | TGTGCCAGCTCGACCCGGGACACGGCTAACTATGGCTACACCTTC
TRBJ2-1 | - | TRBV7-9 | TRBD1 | CASSLTLGTVNNEQFF | TGTGCCAGCAGCTTAACGCTGGGGACAGTAAACAATGAGCAGTTCTTC
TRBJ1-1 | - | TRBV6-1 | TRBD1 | CASSESGTGGGSEAFF | TGTGCCAGCAGTGAAAGCGGGACAGGGGGGGGGTCTGAAGCTTTCTTT
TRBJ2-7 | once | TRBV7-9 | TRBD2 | CSSSHSGAVTYEQYF | TGTTCCAGCAGCCATAGCGGGGCCGTTACCTACGAGCAGTACTTC
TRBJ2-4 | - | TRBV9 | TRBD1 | CASSVELQGKGNIQYF | TGTGCCAGCAGCGTAGAACTACAGGGGAAGGGAAACATTCAGTACTTC
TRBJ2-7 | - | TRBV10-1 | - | CARSLSRGLSLCLPCEQYF | TGCGCCAGGAGCTTATCCAGGGGATTGTCCCTCTGTCTTCCCTGCGAGCAGTACTTC
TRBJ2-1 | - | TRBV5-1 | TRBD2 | CASSSAGTRANEQFF | TGCGCCAGCAGCTCAGCCGGGACTAGAGCGAATGAGCAGTTCTTC
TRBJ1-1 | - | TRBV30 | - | CAWSVGGPAFF | TGTGCCTGGAGTGTAGGAGGGCCCGCTTTCTTT
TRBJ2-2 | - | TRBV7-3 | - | CASSLRGGNTGELFF | TGTGCCAGCAGCTTAAGAGGGGGGAACACCGGGGAGCTGTTTTTT
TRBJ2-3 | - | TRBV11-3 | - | CASSLGRSTQYF | TGTGCCAGCAGCTTAGGTAGATCTACGCAGTATTTT
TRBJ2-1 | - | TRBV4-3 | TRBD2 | CASSQETRLAGGEQFF | TGCGCCAGCAGCCAAGAAACTCGACTAGCGGGGGGTGAGCAGTTCTTC
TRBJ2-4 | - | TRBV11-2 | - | CASSPRRNIQYF | TGTGCCAGCAGCCCCCGCAGAAACATTCAGTACTTC
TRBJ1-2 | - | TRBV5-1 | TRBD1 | CASSSRTGSRDYGYTF | TGCGCCAGCAGCTCACGGACAGGCAGCAGGGACTATGGCTACACCTTC
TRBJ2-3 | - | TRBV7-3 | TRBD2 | CASSSSGTSGGYTDTQYF | TGTGCCAGCAGCTCCTCCGGGACTAGCGGGGGCTACACAGATACGCAGTATTTT
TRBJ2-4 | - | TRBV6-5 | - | CASSRIAKNIQYF | TGTGCCAGCAGCAGAATAGCCAAAAACATTCAGTACTTC
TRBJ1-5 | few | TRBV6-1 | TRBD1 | CASSDPGGSNQPQHF | TGTGCCAGCAGCGATCCAGGGGGGAGCAATCAGCCCCAGCATTTT
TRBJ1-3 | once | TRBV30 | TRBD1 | CALAEGARNTIYF | TGTGCCTTGGCGGAGGGGGCGCGTAACACCATATATTTT
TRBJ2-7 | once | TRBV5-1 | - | CASSLAPEGGAYEQYF | TGCGCCAGCAGCTTGGCCCCCGAGGGGGGGGCCTACGAGCAGTACTTC
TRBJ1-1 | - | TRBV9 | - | CASSVGGHLNTEAFF | TGTGCCAGCAGCGTAGGGGGACATCTGAACACTGAAGCTTTCTTT
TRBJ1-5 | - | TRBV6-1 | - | CASSEWGRGSNQPQHF | TGTGCCAGCAGTGAATGGGGACGGGGGAGCAATCAGCCCCAGCATTTT
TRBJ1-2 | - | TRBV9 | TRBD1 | CASSVGRGRNGYTF | TGTGCCAGCAGCGTAGGGAGGGGGCGAAATGGCTACACCTTC
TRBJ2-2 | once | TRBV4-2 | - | CASSQPRDTGELFF | TGTGCCAGCAGCCAACCTCGGGACACCGGGGAGCTGTTTTTT
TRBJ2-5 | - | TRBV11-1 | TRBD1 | CASSLASGTAQETQYF | TGTGCCAGCAGCTTAGCATCCGGGACAGCCCAAGAGACCCAGTACTTC
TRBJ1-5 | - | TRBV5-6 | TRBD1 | CASSLRDSNQPQHF | TGTGCCAGCAGCTTGAGGGACAGTAATCAGCCCCAGCATTTT
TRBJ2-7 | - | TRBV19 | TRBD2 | CASSRTSSYEQYF | TGTGCCAGTAGTAGGACTAGCTCCTACGAGCAGTACTTC
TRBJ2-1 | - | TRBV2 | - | CASIRRAAYNEQFF | TGTGCCAGTATACGGCGAGCGGCCTACAATGAGCAGTTCTTC
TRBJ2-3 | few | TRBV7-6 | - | CASSPPPGMADTQYF | TGTGCCAGCAGCCCCCCTCCGGGGATGGCAGATACGCAGTATTTT
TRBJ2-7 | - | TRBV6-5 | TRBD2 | CAGFTSGSSYEQYF | TGTGCCGGTTTTACTAGCGGGAGCTCCTACGAGCAGTACTTC
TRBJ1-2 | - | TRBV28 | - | CASSFVEGSRGGYTF | TGTGCCAGCAGTTTTGTCGAGGGGTCCCGGGGGGGCTACACCTTC
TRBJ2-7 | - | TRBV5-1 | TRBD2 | CASSLALAGVAYEQYF | TGCGCCAGCAGCTTGGCCCTAGCGGGGGTGGCCTACGAGCAGTACTTC
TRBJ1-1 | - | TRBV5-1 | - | CASSSGTENTEAFF | TGCGCCAGCAGCTCAGGGACTGAGAACACTGAAGCTTTCTTT
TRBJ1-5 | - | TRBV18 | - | CASSPTDRKNQPQHF | TGTGCCAGCTCACCGACGGACAGAAAAAATCAGCCCCAGCATTTT
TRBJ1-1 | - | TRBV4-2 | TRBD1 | CASSQPTGGYTEAFF | TGTGCCAGCAGCCAACCTACAGGGGGATACACTGAAGCTTTCTTT
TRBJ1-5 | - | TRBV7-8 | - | CASSLGREGQPQHF | TGTGCCAGCAGCTTAGGCAGGGAAGGTCAGCCCCAGCATTTT
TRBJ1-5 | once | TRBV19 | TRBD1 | CASRTGWDQPQHF | TGTGCCAGCAGGACAGGGTGGGATCAGCCCCAGCATTTT
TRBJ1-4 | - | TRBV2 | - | CASSGEDEKLFF | TGTGCCAGCAGTGGCGAGGATGAAAAACTGTTTTTT
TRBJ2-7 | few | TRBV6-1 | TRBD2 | CASSDLAGKNYEQYF | TGTGCCAGCAGTGATTTAGCGGGAAAAAACTACGAGCAGTACTTC
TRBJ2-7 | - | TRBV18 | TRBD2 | CASSGTSGGYEQYF | TGTGCCAGCTCAGGGACTAGCGGGGGCTACGAGCAGTACTTC
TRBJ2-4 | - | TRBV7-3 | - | CASSSEGAGAKNIQYF | TGTGCCAGCAGCTCTGAAGGGGCGGGGGCCAAAAACATTCAGTACTTC
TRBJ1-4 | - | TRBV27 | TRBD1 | CASSVHRGTNEKLFF | TGTGCCAGCAGTGTCCACAGGGGTACTAATGAAAAACTGTTTTTT
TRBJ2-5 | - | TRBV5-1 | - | CASSSHQETQYF | TGCGCCAGCAGTTCACATCAAGAGACCCAGTACTTC
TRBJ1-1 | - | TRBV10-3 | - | CAISEDYLNTEAFF | TGTGCCATCAGTGAAGACTACTTGAACACTGAAGCTTTCTTT
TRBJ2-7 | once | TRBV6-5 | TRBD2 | CASSYSLAGKRYEQYF | TGTGCCAGCAGTTACTCGTTAGCGGGGAAGCGGTACGAGCAGTACTTC